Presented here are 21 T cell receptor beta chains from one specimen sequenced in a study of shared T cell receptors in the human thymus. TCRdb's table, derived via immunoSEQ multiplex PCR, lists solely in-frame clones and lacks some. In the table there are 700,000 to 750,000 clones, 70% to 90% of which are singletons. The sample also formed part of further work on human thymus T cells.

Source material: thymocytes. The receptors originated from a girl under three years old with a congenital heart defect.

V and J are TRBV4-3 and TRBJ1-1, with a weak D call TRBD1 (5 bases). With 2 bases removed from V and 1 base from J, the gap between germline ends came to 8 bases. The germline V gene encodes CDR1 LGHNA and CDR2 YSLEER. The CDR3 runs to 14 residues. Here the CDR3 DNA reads TGCGCCAGCAGCCAAAGGAGGGGGAACACTGAAGCTTTCTTT. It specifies CASSQRRGNTEAFF.

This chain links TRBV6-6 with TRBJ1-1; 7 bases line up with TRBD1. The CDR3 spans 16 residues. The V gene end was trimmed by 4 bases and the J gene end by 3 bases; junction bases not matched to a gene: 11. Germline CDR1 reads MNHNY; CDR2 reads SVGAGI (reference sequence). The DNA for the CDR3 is TGTGCCAGCAGTTCCGCCGACAGGGTAGGTTACACTGAAGCTTTCTTT. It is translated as CASSSADRVGYTEAFF.

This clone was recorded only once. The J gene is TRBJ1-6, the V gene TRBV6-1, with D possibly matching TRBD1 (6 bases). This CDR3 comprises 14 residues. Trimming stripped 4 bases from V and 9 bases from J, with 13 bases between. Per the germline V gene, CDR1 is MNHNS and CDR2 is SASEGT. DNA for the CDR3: TGTGCCAGCAGTGTGAAGGACAGACTTTCACCCCTCCACTTT. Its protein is CASSVKDRLSPLHF.

This CDR3 reads CASSPSVSGGMAFF. CDR3 DNA: TGTGCCAGCAGCCCCTCGGTGTCCGGAGGGATGGCTTTCTTT. This sequence joins TRBV7-9 and TRBJ1-1; D is undetermined. Trimming stripped 5 bases from V and 11 bases from J, with 21 bases between. This CDR3 has 14 residues. Per the germline V gene, CDR1 is SEHNR and CDR2 is FQNEAQ (reference sequence).

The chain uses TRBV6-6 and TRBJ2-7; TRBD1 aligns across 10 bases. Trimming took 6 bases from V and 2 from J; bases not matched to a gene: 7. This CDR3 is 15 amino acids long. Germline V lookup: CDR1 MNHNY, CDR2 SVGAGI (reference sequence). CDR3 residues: CASSPRDRGPYEQYF. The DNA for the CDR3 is TGTGCCAGCAGCCCGCGGGACAGGGGACCCTACGAGCAGTACTTC.

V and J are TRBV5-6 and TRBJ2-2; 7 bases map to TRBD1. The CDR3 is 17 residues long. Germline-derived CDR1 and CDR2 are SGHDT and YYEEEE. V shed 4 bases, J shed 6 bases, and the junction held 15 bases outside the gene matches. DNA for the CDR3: TGTGCCAGCAGCACTTGGTGGCGTAGGGGGCCCGCCGGGGAGCTGTTTTTT. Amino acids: CASSTWWRRGPAGELFF.

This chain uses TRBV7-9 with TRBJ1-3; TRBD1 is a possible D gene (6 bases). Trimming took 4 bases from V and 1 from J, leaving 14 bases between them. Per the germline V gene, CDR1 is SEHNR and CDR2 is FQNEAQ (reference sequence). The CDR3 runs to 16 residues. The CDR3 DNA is TGTGCCAGCAGCTCACATTACAGGGTTTCTGGAAACACCATATATTTT. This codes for CASSSHYRVSGNTIYF.

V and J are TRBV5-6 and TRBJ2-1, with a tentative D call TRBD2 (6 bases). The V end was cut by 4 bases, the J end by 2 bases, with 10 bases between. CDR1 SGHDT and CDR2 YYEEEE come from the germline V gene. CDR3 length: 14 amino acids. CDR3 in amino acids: CASSRGGAYNEQFF. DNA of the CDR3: TGTGCCAGCAGCCGCGGCGGGGCCTACAATGAGCAGTTCTTC.

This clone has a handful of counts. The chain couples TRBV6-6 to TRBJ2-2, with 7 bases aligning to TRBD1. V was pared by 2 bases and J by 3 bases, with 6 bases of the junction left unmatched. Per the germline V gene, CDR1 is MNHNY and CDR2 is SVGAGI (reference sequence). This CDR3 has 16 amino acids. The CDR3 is CASSYHRGQHTGELFF. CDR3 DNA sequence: TGTGCCAGCAGTTACCATAGGGGGCAGCACACCGGGGAGCTGTTTTTT.

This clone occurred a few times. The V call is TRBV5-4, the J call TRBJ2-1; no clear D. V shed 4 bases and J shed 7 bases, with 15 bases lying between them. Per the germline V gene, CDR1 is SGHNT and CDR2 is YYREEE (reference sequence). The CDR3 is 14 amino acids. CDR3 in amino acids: CASSPRLVLNEQFF. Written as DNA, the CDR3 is TGTGCCAGCAGCCCGCGACTGGTTTTGAATGAGCAGTTCTTC. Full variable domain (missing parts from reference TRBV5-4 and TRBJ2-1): ETGVTQSPTHLIKTRGQQVTLRCSSQSGHNTVSWYQQALGQGPQFIFQYYREEENGRGNFPPRFSGLQFPNYSSELNVNALELDDSALYLCASSPRLVLNEQFFGPGTRLTVL.

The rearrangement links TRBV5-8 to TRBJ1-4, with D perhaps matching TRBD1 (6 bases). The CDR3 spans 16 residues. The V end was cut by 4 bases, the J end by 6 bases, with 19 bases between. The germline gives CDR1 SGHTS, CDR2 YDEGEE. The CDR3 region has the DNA TGTGCCAGCAGCCGTTCACTACAGGGACGGGATGAAAAACTGTTTTTT. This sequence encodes CASSRSLQGRDEKLFF.

The CDR3 protein is CASSRASGLNTEAFF. The CDR3 DNA reads TGTGCCAGCAGCCGGGCGTCAGGGCTGAACACTGAAGCTTTCTTT. The genes are TRBV14 and TRBJ1-1, with D tentatively TRBD1 (5 bases). CDR1 is SGHDN, CDR2 FVKESK, per germline. CDR3 length: 15 residues. Deletions cut 4 bases from V and 0 bases from J, with 12 bases between.

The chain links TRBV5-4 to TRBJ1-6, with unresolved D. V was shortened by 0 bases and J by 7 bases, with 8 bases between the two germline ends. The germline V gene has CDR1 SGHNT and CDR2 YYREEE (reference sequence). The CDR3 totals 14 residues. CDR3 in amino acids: CASSLGQKNSPLHF. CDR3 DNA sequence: TGTGCCAGCAGCTTGGGGCAGAAAAATTCACCCCTCCACTTT.

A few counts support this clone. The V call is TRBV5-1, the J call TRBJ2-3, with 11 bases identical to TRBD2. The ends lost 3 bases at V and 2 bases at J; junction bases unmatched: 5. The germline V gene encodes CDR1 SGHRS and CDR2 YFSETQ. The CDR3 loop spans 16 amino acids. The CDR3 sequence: CASSSISGGATDTQYF. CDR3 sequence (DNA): TGCGCCAGCAGCTCCATTAGCGGGGGGGCCACAGATACGCAGTATTTT.

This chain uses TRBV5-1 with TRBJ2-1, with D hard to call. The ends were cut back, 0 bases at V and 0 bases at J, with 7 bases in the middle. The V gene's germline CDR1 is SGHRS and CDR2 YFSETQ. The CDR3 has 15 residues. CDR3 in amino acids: CASSLVGSSYNEQFF. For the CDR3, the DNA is TGCGCCAGCAGCTTGGTGGGCAGCTCCTACAATGAGCAGTTCTTC.

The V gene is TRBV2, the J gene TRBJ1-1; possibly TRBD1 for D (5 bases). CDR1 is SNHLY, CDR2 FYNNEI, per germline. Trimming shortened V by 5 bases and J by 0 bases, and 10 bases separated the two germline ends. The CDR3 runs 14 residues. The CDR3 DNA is TGTGCCAGCAGTAAAGGGGCGATGAACACTGAAGCTTTCTTT. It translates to CASSKGAMNTEAFF.

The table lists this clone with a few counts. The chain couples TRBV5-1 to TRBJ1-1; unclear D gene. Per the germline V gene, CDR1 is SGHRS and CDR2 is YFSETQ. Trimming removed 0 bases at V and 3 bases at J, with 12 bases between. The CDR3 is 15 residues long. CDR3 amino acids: CASSLGPREDTEAFF. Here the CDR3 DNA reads TGCGCCAGCAGCTTGGGACCAAGGGAGGACACTGAAGCTTTCTTT.

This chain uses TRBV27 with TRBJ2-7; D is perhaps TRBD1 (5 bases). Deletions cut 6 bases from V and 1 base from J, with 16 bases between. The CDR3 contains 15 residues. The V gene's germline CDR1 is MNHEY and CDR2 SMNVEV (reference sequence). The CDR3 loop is CASSPRGRASYEQYF. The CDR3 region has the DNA TGTGCCAGCAGCCCCCGCGGCAGGGCATCCTACGAGCAGTACTTC.

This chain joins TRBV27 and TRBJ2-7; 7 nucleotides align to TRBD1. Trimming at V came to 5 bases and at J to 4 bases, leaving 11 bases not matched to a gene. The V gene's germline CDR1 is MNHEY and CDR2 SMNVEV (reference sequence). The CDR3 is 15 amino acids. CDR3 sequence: CASSPEGTVEYEQYF. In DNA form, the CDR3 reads TGTGCCAGCAGTCCTGAAGGGACAGTAGAATACGAGCAGTACTTC.

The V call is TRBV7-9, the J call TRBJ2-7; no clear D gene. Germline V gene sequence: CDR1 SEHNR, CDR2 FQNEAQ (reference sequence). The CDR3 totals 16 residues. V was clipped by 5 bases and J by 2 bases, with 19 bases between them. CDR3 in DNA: TGTGCCAGCAGCCCCCTATACGGAGCGCTGCCCTACGAGCAGTACTTC. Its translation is CASSPLYGALPYEQYF.

CDR3 nucleotide sequence: TGTGCCTGGATGCCACGAGACAGGGGGTTCTACGAGCAGTACTTC. Translating it yields CAWMPRDRGFYEQYF. This rearrangement joins TRBV30 to TRBJ2-7; 9 nucleotides line up with TRBD1. Per the germline V gene, CDR1 is GTSNPN and CDR2 is SVGIG (reference sequence). The CDR3 has 15 residues. The V segment lost 4 bases and the J segment 3 bases; nucleotides outside the gene matches: 10.